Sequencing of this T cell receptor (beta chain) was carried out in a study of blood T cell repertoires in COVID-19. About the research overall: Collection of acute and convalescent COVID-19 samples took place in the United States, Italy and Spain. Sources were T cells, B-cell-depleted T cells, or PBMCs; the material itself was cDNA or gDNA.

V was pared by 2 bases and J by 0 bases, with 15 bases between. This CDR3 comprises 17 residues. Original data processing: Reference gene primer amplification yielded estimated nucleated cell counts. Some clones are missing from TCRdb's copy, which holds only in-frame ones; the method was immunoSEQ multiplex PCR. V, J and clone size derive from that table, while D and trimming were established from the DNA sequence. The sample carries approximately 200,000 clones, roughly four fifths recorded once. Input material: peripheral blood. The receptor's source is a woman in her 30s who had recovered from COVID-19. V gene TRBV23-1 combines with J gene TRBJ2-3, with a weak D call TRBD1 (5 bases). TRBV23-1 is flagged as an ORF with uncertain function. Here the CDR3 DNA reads TGCGCCAGCAGTCAACCCCGGTACAGGCCTAGCACAGATACGCAGTATTTT. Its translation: CASSQPRYRPSTDTQYF.